The 7 T cell receptor beta chains below were found in one sample sequenced in a study of cytomegalovirus exposure and HLA in healthy donors. Primers for the PCR totalled 60 Vbeta and 13 Jbeta. Here immunoSEQ multiplex PCR was the method, and the copy in TCRdb shows in-frame clones only, minus some. The table records approximately 90,000 clones, approximately 80% of them present only once. What was sequenced was PBMCs. The receptor set was obtained from a man aged 35-49 years in good health and CMV-seronegative.

V is TRBV11-2 and J is TRBJ2-2, with 13 bases lining up with TRBD2. Germline V CDR1 and CDR2: SGHAT, FQNNGV. CDR3 length: 14 amino acids. V dropped 6 bases and J dropped 5; count of bases not matched to a gene: 0. The CDR3, as DNA: TGTGCCAGCAGGACTAGCGGGAGGACCGGGGAGCTGTTTTTT. As protein: CASRTSGRTGELFF.

This clone has just a few counts. The rearrangement uses TRBV18 and TRBJ1-1; D might be TRBD1 (6 bases). CDR1 KGHSH and CDR2 LQKENI come from the germline V gene. Trimming removed 5 bases from V and 13 bases from J, with 26 bases in between. The CDR3 extends over 15 amino acids. The CDR3 DNA reads TGTGCCAGCTCAGAAGGAGGTCCCCGACGGGGGGCTGATTTCTTT. It yields the protein CASSEGGPRRGADFF.

The V gene is TRBV21-1, the J gene TRBJ1-5; the table's D call TRBD1 went unverified against the DNA. TRBV21-1 is a pseudogene. CDR3 length equals 19 residues. Here the CDR3 reads CASSKRTGGADDSNQPQHF. The CDR3 DNA reads as TGTGCCAGCAGCAAGAGGACAGGGGGCGCGGATGACAGCAATCAGCCCCAGCATTTT.

CDR3 residues: CASSLGGWASYEQYF. Here the CDR3 DNA reads TGTGCCAGCAGCTTGGGGGGCTGGGCCTCCTACGAGCAGTACTTC. This chain connects TRBV5-6 to TRBJ2-7, with D possibly matching TRBD1 (5 bases). The CDR3 length is 15 residues. The V gene lost 0 bases and the J gene lost 0 bases, with 10 bases spanning the gap. Germline loops: CDR1 SGHDT, CDR2 YYEEEE. Combining the CDR3 with reference TRBV5-6 and TRBJ2-7 gives the whole variable domain DAGVTQSPTHLIKTRGQQVTLRCSPKSGHDTVSWYQQALGQGPQFIFQYYEEEERQRGNFPDRFSGHQFPNYSSELNVNALLLGDSALYLCASSLGGWASYEQYFGPGTRLTVT.

The CDR3 region has the DNA TGTGCCAGCACCCCGTCAGGGACTAGCTCGTTGGACAATGAGCAGTTCTTC. This encodes CASTPSGTSSLDNEQFF. The gene calls are TRBV28 and TRBJ2-1, with 9 bases that match TRBD2. Trimming cost V 7 bases and J 5 bases; bases outside gene matches: 15. This CDR3 contains 17 residues. Germline-derived CDR1 and CDR2 are MDHEN and SYDVKM. Combining the CDR3 with reference TRBV28 and TRBJ2-1 gives the whole variable domain DVKVTQSSRYLVKRTGEKVFLECVQDMDHENMFWYRQDPGLGLRLIYFSYDVKMKEKGDIPEGYSVSREKKERFSLILESASTNQTSMYLCASTPSGTSSLDNEQFFGPGTRLTVL.

The rearrangement uses TRBV25-1 and TRBJ1-1; 9 bases match TRBD1. Germline V gene sequence: CDR1 MGHDK, CDR2 SYGVNS. The CDR3 is 14 residues long. V trimming: 4 bases; J trimming: 6 bases; junction bases outside the gene matches: 6. In nucleotides, the CDR3 is TGTGCCAGCAGTGTGACAGGGGGGGCGGCTGAAGCTTTCTTT. It encodes CASSVTGGAAEAFF.

This clone came up a few times. Other nucleotide sequences from this sample produce the same CDR3. The gene calls are TRBV27 and TRBJ1-2; perhaps TRBD1 as D (6 bases). The CDR3 sequence is 14 residues long. The germline V gene has CDR1 MNHEY and CDR2 SMNVEV (reference sequence). V was shortened by 3 bases and J by 4 bases, with 12 bases between the two germline ends. CDR3: CASSFGQGIYGYTF. The CDR3, as DNA: TGTGCCAGCAGTTTCGGGCAGGGGATCTATGGCTACACCTTC.